This entry describes one TCR beta chain. Its antigen is not known. Profiled with immunoSEQ multiplex PCR; TCRdb holds only in-frame clones, not every one. The sample shows about 98,000 clones, approximately 93% of them seen only once. The sample comes from a study of OX40 agonist ivuxolimab in advanced cancers. Whole-study context: Approximately 41% of patients had received prior checkpoint inhibitor therapy. Findings and caveats of the study: The average count of expanded clones was higher among CD8+ T cells than among CD4+.

The CDR3 extends over 16 amino acids. Germline V gene data show CDR1 as GTSNPN and CDR2 as SVGIG (reference sequence). The J segment lost 3 bases and the V segment lost 3 bases, leaving 7 bases of the junction unmatched. This specimen consisted of CD4+ or CD8+ T cells sorted from blood, obtained in a trial of the OX40 agonist ivuxolimab. The origin of this receptor is an adult with an advanced solid tumor such as melanoma, head and neck, liver or kidney cancer. The chain combines TRBV30 with TRBJ2-4, with 11 bases that match TRBD1. The CDR3 region is CAWSWTGGSDKNIQYF. For the CDR3, the DNA is TGTGCCTGGAGCTGGACAGGGGGCTCGGACAAAAACATTCAGTACTTC.